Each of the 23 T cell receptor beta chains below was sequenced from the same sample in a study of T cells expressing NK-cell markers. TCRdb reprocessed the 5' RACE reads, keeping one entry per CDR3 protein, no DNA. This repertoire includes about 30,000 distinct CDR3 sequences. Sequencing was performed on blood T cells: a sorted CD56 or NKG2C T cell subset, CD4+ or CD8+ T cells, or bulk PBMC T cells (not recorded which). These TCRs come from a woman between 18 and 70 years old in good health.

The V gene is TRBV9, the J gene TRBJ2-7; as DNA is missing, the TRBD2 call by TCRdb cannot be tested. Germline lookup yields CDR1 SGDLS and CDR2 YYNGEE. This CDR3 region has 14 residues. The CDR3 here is CASSAGLAGDEQYF.

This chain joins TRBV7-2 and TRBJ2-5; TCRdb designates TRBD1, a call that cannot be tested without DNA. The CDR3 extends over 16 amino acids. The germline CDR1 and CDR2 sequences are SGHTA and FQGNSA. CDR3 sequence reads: CASSFGQGEDQETQYF.

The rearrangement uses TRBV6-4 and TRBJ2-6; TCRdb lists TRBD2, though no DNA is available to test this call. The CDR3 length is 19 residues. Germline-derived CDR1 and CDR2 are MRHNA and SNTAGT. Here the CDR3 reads CASSAPTSGRAYGANVLTF.

This chain's CDR3 is CSVEDLVLDEQFF. The chain is built from TRBV29-1 and TRBJ2-1. The CDR3 contains 13 residues. The germline gives CDR1 SQVTM, CDR2 ANQGSEA.

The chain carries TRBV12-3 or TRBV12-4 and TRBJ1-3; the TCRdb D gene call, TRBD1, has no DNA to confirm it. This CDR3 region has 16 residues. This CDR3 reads CASSPGGEDSGNTIYF.

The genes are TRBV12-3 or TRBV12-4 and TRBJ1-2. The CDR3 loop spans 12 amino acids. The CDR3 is CASSQDPYGYTF.

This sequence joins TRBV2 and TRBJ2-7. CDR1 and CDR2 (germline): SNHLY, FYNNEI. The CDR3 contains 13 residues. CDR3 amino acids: CASTDGHPYEQYF.

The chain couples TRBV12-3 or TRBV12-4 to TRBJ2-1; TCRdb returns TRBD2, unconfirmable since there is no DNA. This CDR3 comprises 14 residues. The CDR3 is CASSPSYGNNEQFF.

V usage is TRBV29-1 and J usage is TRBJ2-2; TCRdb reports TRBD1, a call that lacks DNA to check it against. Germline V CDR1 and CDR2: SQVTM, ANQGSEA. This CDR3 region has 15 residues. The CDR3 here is CSVEDEQGYTGELFF.

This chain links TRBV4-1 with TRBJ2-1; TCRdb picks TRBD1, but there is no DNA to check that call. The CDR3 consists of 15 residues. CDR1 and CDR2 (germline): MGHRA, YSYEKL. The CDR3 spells CASSQAESGYNEQFF.

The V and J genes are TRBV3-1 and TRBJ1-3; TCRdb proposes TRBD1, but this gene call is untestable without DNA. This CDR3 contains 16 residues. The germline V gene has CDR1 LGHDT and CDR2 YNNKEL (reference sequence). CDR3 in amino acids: CASSQTTGPGGNTIYF.

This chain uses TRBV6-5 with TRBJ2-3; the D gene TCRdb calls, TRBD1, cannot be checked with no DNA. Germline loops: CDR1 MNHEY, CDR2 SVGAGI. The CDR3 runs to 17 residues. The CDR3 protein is CASSYAPEAASTDTQYF.

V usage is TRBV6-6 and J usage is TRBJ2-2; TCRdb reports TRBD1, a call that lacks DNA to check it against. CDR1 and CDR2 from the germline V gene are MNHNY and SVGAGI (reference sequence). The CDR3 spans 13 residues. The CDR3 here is CASSTGKAGELFF.

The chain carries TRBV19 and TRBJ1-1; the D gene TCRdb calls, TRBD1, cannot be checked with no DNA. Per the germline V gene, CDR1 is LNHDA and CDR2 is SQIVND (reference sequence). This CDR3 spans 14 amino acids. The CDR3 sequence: CASDWGQGGTEAFF. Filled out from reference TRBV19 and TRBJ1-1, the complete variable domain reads DGGITQSPKYLFRKEGQNVTLSCEQNLNHDAMYWYRQDPGQGLRLIYYSQIVNDFQKGDIAEGYSVSREKKESFPLTVTSAQKNPTAFYLCASDWGQGGTEAFFGQGTRLTVV.

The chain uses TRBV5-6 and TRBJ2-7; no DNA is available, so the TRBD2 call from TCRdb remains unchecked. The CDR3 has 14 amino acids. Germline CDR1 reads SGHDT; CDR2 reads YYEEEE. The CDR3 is CASSRLAKTYEQYF.

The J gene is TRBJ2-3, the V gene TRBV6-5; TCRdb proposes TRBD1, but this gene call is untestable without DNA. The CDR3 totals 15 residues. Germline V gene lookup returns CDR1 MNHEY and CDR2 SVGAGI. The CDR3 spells CASSYLLRGGDTQYF.

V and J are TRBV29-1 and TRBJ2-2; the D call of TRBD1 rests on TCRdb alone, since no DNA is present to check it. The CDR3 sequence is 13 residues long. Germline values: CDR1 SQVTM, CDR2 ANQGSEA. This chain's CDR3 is CSVSTGAPGELFF.

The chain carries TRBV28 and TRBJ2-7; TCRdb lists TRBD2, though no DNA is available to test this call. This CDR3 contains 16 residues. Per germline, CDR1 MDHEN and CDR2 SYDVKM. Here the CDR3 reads CASSSQFGREGYEQYF.

CDR3 loop: CASSQDAGHTEAFF. This sequence joins TRBV7-9 and TRBJ1-1. The CDR3 runs to 14 residues. Germline lookup yields CDR1 SEHNR and CDR2 FQNEAQ (reference sequence).

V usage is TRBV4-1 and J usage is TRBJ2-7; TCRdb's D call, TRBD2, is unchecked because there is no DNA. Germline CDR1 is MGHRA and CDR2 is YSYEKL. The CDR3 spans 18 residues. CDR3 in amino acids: CASSQAGTSGGAPYEQYF.

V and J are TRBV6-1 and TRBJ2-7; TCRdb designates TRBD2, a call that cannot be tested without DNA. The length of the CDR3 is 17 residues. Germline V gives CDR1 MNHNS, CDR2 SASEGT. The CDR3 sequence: CASSQGRDGPSSYEQYF.

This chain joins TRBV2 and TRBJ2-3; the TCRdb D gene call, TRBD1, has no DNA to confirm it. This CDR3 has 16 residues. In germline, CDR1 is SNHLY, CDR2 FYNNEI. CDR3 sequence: CASRDTLTGITDTQYF.

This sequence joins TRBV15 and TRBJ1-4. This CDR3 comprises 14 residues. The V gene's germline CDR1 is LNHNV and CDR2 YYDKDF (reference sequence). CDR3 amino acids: CATSRELGDEKLFF.